This T cell receptor beta chain was sequenced during a study of CD8+CD57+ T cells in acquired aplastic anemia. Study context: DNA per sorted CD4+ or CD8+ sample ranged about 0.18 to 30 ug, averaging roughly 3.2 ug.

Study-wide results and caveats: Significant differences in CD8+ Simpson's diversity were not observed between patients and controls. The same twenty-nine CD8+ CDR3 sequences occurred in patients and in controls.

Worth noting for this clonotype: Its specificity is not known.

Investigators profiled TCR beta VDJ and CDR3 from genomic DNA template. From the reads, TCRdb called clonotypes with MiXCR, one entry per CDR3 protein. The table shows around 160,000 distinct CDR3 sequences, with 47% occurring only once. Germline lookup yields CDR1 MDHEN and CDR2 SYDVKM. This CDR3 spans 15 amino acids. Trimming left V 1 base short and J 1 base short, with 10 bases between. Patients selected for sequencing had displayed CD8+CD57+ cell expansion by flow cytometry. No therapy had been given to the patients at the time of blood sampling. This receptor was obtained from a human donor with aplastic anemia. The source material was sorted CD4+, CD8+, or CD8+CD57+ T cells (not recorded which) from PBMCs. V and J are TRBV28 and TRBJ1-1, with unresolved D. In DNA form, the CDR3 reads TGTGCCAGCAGTTTATCTGACACCCGGAACACTGAAGCTTTCTTT. Its translation: CASSLSDTRNTEAFF.